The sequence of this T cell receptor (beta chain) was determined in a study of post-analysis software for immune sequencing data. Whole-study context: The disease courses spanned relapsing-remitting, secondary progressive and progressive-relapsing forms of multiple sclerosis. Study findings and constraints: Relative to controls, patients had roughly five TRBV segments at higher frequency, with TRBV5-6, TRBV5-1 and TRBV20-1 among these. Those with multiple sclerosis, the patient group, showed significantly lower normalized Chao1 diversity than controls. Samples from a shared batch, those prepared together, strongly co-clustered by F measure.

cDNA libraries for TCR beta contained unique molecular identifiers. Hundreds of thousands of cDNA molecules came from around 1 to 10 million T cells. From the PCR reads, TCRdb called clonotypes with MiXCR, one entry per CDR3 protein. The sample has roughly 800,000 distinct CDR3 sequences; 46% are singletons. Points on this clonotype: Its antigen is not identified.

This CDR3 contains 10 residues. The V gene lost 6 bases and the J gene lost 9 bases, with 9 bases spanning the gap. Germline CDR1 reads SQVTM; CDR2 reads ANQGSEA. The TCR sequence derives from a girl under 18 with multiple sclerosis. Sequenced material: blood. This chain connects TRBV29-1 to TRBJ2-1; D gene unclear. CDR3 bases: TGCAGCGTGGGTCCTGGTGAGCAGTTCTTC. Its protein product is CSVGPGEQFF.